This TCR beta chain came from a study of cytomegalovirus exposure and HLA in healthy donors. Germline loops: CDR1 MGHRA, CDR2 YSYEKL. The V gene end was trimmed by 2 bases and the J gene end by 4 bases; junction bases not matched to a gene: 4. This CDR3 region has 14 residues. Comments on this clone: Its specificity is not known.

Findings and caveats of the study: Cytomegalovirus status, reportedly, was diagnosed with high specificity and sensitivity by the classifier. Three CMV-associated chains were confirmed in vitro to be specific for CMV antigens. Among TCR beta chains, those listed as cytomegalovirus-associated numbered fewer than 200. Most TCR sequences were rare, but some public TCRs occurred in many donors.

Profiled with immunoSEQ multiplex PCR; TCRdb holds only in-frame clones, not every one. This table has 150,000 to 200,000 clones, about four fifths appearing once. The chain is built from TRBV4-1 and TRBJ1-2; TRBD1 agrees at 7 bases. This TCR came from a man in his late teens or twenties in good health and CMV-seropositive. Input material: PBMCs. CDR3 in DNA: TGCGCCAGCAGCCAATCACAGGGGTTCTATGGCTACACCTTC. It yields the protein CASSQSQGFYGYTF.